This entry is about one TCR beta chain. The antigen is undetermined. These data belong to a study of OX40 agonist ivuxolimab in advanced cancers. Study in general: In this trial design, patients received ivuxolimab intravenously at 0.01 to 10 mg/kg every 2 weeks. Partial responses were observed in three patients, of whom one had hepatocellular carcinoma and two had cutaneous melanoma. Previous treatment with anti-PD-1, anti-PD-L1 or anti-CTLA-4 therapy was allowed; less than 45% had received some.

The CDR3 covers 15 residues. The V end lost 4 bases, the J end lost 4 bases, and 16 bases lay between the germline ends. CDR1 and CDR2 (germline): SGHNT, YYREEE (reference sequence). The study, taken as a whole, reports: Clonal expansion was seen in CD4+ and CD8+ blood T cells by week 6 at 0.1 to 3.0 mg/kg.

Libraries were prepared by immunoSEQ multiplex PCR; TCRdb keeps only in-frame clonotypes and omits some of them. The sample has approximately 70,000 clones, approximately 90% seen once. This clonotype originated in an adult with an advanced solid tumor such as melanoma, head and neck, liver or kidney cancer. This specimen was CD4+ or CD8+ T cells sorted from blood, taken in a trial of the OX40 agonist ivuxolimab. The rearrangement uses TRBV5-4 and TRBJ2-3, with D perhaps TRBD1 (6 bases). The DNA of the CDR3 is TGTGCCAGCAGCCAACAGGGAAGAGATCCAGATACGCAGTATTTT. Its protein is CASSQQGRDPDTQYF.